Below, 24 T cell receptor beta chains from the same sample are listed, as sequenced in a study of T-cell memory formation after mild COVID-19. A single record per CDR3 protein comes from TCRdb applying MiXCR to the 5' RACE reads. Among under 700,000 distinct CDR3 sequences listed, around 21% were seen once. The sample taken for sequencing was PBMCs or a T cell subset sorted from them (not recorded which). The source is an adult woman who had mild COVID-19 (a few samples of this study predate the infection). Cell type and time point are not known.

This clonotype came up a few times. This chain connects TRBV5-5 to TRBJ2-6; a weak D match, TRBD1 (5 bases). The CDR3 is made up of 16 amino acids. Trimming left V 0 bases short and J 2 bases short, with 9 bases between. Germline CDR1 reads SGHKS; CDR2 reads YYEKEE (reference sequence). The CDR3 coding sequence is TGTGCCAGCAGCTTGGGTCAGGACACTGGGGCCAACGTCCTGACTTTC. This codes for CASSLGQDTGANVLTF.

This clonotype came up a few times. The J gene is TRBJ2-3, the V gene TRBV4-3, with 10 nucleotides matching TRBD2. Looked up from germline, CDR1 is LGHNA and CDR2 is YSLEER. The V and J ends lost 3 bases and 6 bases, in that order; junction bases with no gene match: 9. This CDR3 has 16 residues. This CDR3 reads CASSQQREGRSDTQYF. The CDR3 DNA sequence: TGCGCCAGCAGCCAGCAGCGGGAGGGCCGGTCGGATACGCAGTATTTT.

This clonotype has a handful of counts. V and J are TRBV5-6 and TRBJ2-1; unclear D gene. The CDR3 covers 12 residues. Germline CDR1 is SGHDT and CDR2 is YYEEEE. Trimming removed 1 base from V and 6 bases from J, with 5 bases in between. Here the CDR3 DNA reads TGTGCCAGCAGCTTGCTAACCAATGAGCAGTTCTTC. Amino acids: CASSLLTNEQFF.

This clonotype has more than one count but fewer than ten. The chain combines TRBV24-1 with TRBJ2-6; D is unclear. The ends were cut back, 6 bases at V and 3 bases at J, with 2 bases in the middle. The germline gives CDR1 KGHDR, CDR2 SFDVKD. The CDR3 extends over 12 amino acids. The CDR3 spells CATSSGANVLTF. The CDR3 DNA is TGTGCCACCAGTAGTGGGGCCAACGTCCTGACTTTC.

The chain couples TRBV5-5 to TRBJ1-1, with D possibly TRBD1 on 5 matching bases. The CDR3 is made up of 15 amino acids. The V end lost 0 bases, the J end lost 8 bases, and 17 bases lay between the germline ends. Germline V gives CDR1 SGHKS, CDR2 YYEKEE (reference sequence). CDR3 region: CASSLDIGAGIEAFF. CDR3 nucleotides: TGTGCCAGCAGCTTGGATATCGGGGCAGGGATCGAAGCTTTCTTT.

This chain joins TRBV29-1 and TRBJ2-5, with 7 bases fitting TRBD2. Trimming at V came to 0 bases and at J to 5 bases, leaving 6 bases not matched to a gene. Germline-derived CDR1 and CDR2 are SQVTM and ANQGSEA. This CDR3 spans 14 amino acids. The CDR3 DNA reads as TGCAGCGTTGAAGATAATCGGCGGGGGGAGACCCAGTACTTC. Its translation is CSVEDNRRGETQYF.

This clonotype has just a few counts. The rearrangement joins TRBV7-9 to TRBJ1-2; D ambiguous. CDR3 size: 13 residues. Trimming cost V 5 bases and J 4 bases, with 11 bases left between them. The germline gives CDR1 SEHNR, CDR2 FQNEAQ (reference sequence). CDR3 DNA: TGTGCCAGCAGCCCCGAGTCGGGCTATGGCTACACCTTC. Protein: CASSPESGYGYTF.

This clonotype was seen a handful of times. The chain has TRBV7-9 and TRBJ1-2, with no clear D. V lost 5 bases to trimming and J lost 5 bases, with 9 bases between them. CDR1 and CDR2 from the germline V gene are SEHNR and FQNEAQ (reference sequence). This CDR3 comprises 12 residues. As DNA, the CDR3 is TGTGCCAGCAGCCGTGACACTTATGGCTACACCTTC. Translated, it gives CASSRDTYGYTF.

This clonotype was found a few times. This chain links TRBV24-1 with TRBJ1-1; D is unclear. Looked up from germline, CDR1 is KGHDR and CDR2 is SFDVKD. Trimming removed 7 bases at V and 1 base at J, with 6 bases between. The CDR3 has 12 residues. The CDR3 region is CATRDGNTEAFF. The CDR3 nucleotides read TGTGCCACCAGGGACGGGAACACTGAAGCTTTCTTT.

This clonotype was seen a handful of times. The V call is TRBV30, the J call TRBJ1-2; D gene unclear. Trimming stripped 1 base from V and 8 bases from J, with 11 bases between. The CDR3 is made up of 12 amino acids. The germline CDR1 and CDR2 sequences are GTSNPN and SVGIG (reference sequence). The CDR3 coding sequence is TGTGCCTGGAGTGAGGGCCCCCCCGGCTACACCTTC. This codes for CAWSEGPPGYTF.

This clonotype was found a few times. The chain joins TRBV9 to TRBJ2-3, with 9 bases identical to TRBD2. The V gene's germline CDR1 is SGDLS and CDR2 YYNGEE. This CDR3 comprises 15 residues. The V and J ends lost 0 bases and 4 bases, in that order; junction bases with no gene match: 3. The DNA of the CDR3 is TGTGCCAGCAGCGTAGGCCTAGCGGGGTCAGATACGCAGTATTTT. Translated, it gives CASSVGLAGSDTQYF.

The chain links TRBV12-3 or TRBV12-4 to TRBJ1-2; maybe TRBD1 (5 bases). Trimming cost V 3 bases and J 4 bases, with 9 bases left between them. This CDR3 spans 13 amino acids. Here the CDR3 DNA reads TGTGCCAGCAGTTTGGGGGTAGGCTATGGCTACACCTTC. Protein product: CASSLGVGYGYTF.

This clonotype was observed a handful of times. This rearrangement joins TRBV12-3 or TRBV12-4 to TRBJ2-2; possibly TRBD2 for D (5 bases). V lost 5 bases and J lost 2, with 9 bases in between. CDR3 length equals 14 residues. CDR3 sequence (DNA): TGTGCCAGCAGTACCGGGATCAACACCGGGGAGCTGTTTTTT. This translates into CASSTGINTGELFF.

This clonotype appeared a single time. The V gene is TRBV14, the J gene TRBJ2-7; 8 nucleotides line up with TRBD2. CDR1 is SGHDN, CDR2 FVKESK, per germline. Trimming cost V 4 bases and J 6 bases; bases outside gene matches: 8. The CDR3 totals 14 residues. The CDR3 sequence: CASSPIAGPFEQYF. The CDR3 nucleotides read TGTGCCAGCAGCCCAATAGCGGGACCCTTCGAGCAGTACTTC.

The chain carries TRBV6-5 and TRBJ2-2; the D gene is possibly TRBD2 (5 bases). There are 15 residues in the CDR3. The ends were cut back, 2 bases at V and 2 bases at J, with 9 bases in the middle. CDR1 MNHEY and CDR2 SVGAGI come from the germline V gene. In nucleotides, the CDR3 is TGTGCCAGCAGTTACGTCGGGGAAAACACCGGGGAGCTGTTTTTT. Amino acids: CASSYVGENTGELFF.

This chain links TRBV30 with TRBJ2-1; the D call may be TRBD1 or TRBD2 (6 bases each). Germline CDR1 and CDR2: GTSNPN and SVGIG (reference sequence). The V end was cut by 0 bases, the J end by 6 bases, with 9 bases between. This CDR3 has 13 residues. CDR3 in amino acids: CAWSVGGSNEQFF. The CDR3 coding sequence is TGTGCCTGGAGTGTCGGGGGCAGCAATGAGCAGTTCTTC. The variable domain in full, with the rest retrieved from reference TRBV30 and TRBJ2-1, is SQTIHQWPATLVQPVGSPLSLECTVEGTSNPNLYWYRQAAGRGLQLLFYSVGIGQISSEVPQNLSASRPQDRQFILSSKKLLLSDSGFYLCAWSVGGSNEQFFGPGTRLTVL.

This clonotype was counted at least ten times. V usage is TRBV30 and J usage is TRBJ2-1; 14 nucleotides line up with TRBD2. Losses at the gene ends were 0 bases for V and 2 bases for J; bases not matched to a gene: 9. The CDR3 runs to 19 residues. Germline CDR1 reads GTSNPN; CDR2 reads SVGIG (reference sequence). CDR3 residues: CAWSVQSGTSGSPYNEQFF. CDR3 bases: TGTGCCTGGAGTGTACAATCCGGGACTAGCGGGAGCCCCTACAATGAGCAGTTCTTC.

The chain carries TRBV7-2 and TRBJ1-1; no firm D call. The CDR3 runs 16 residues. V dropped 6 bases and J dropped 1 base, with 18 bases sitting between them. Germline V lookup: CDR1 SGHTA, CDR2 FQGNSA. The CDR3 DNA reads TGTGCCAGCAGACACCGGAGCGCCTTTCAGAACACTGAAGCTTTCTTT. As protein: CASRHRSAFQNTEAFF.

The rearrangement joins TRBV12-3 or TRBV12-4 to TRBJ1-2, with D uncertain. V lost 3 bases, J lost 8 bases, and 16 bases lay in between. The CDR3 is 14 residues long. For the CDR3, the DNA is TGTGCCAGCAGTTTTCGATTAAGCAAAGGGGGCTACACCTTC. Amino acid sequence: CASSFRLSKGGYTF.

This rearrangement joins TRBV20-1 to TRBJ2-7; 12 nucleotides align to TRBD2. The CDR3 has 16 residues. V lost 3 bases to trimming and J lost 3 bases; unmatched junction nucleotides: 9. CDR1 DFQATT and CDR2 SNEGSKA come from the germline V gene (reference sequence). CDR3 sequence reads: CSARPSTSGGIYEQYF. The CDR3 bases are TGCAGTGCTAGGCCCTCAACTAGCGGGGGGATCTACGAGCAGTACTTC.

This clonotype occurred a few times. The chain couples TRBV5-5 to TRBJ2-7; D not resolved. Germline V lookup: CDR1 SGHKS, CDR2 YYEKEE (reference sequence). The CDR3 has 13 amino acids. V gave up 1 base and J gave up 2 bases, with 7 bases separating them. The CDR3 DNA reads as TGTGCCAGCAGCTTGCAGACCCCCTACGAGCAGTACTTC. It translates to CASSLQTPYEQYF.

The chain recombines TRBV5-1 with TRBJ2-2; 7 bases line up with TRBD1. The CDR3 is 15 residues long. The J segment lost 5 bases and the V segment lost 2 bases, leaving 6 bases of the junction unmatched. Germline loops: CDR1 SGHRS, CDR2 YFSETQ. CDR3 bases: TGCGCCAGCAGCTTTACAGGGGTGTCGACCGGGGAGCTGTTTTTT. Residues: CASSFTGVSTGELFF.

This chain joins TRBV9 and TRBJ2-1; 7 nucleotides match TRBD2. Looked up from germline, CDR1 is SGDLS and CDR2 is YYNGEE. The CDR3 contains 16 residues. V shed 0 bases and J 3 bases; nucleotides not matched to a gene: 6. CDR3 amino acids: CASSVGASGDYNEQFF. For the CDR3, the DNA is TGTGCCAGCAGCGTAGGAGCTAGCGGAGACTACAATGAGCAGTTCTTC.

The sample holds many counts of this clonotype. The V call is TRBV9, the J call TRBJ2-3; TRBD2 agrees at 7 bases. Per the germline V gene, CDR1 is SGDLS and CDR2 is YYNGEE. The CDR3 is 15 residues long. V shed 3 bases and J 3 bases; nucleotides not matched to a gene: 7. The CDR3 region is CASSADPGRTDTQYF. The CDR3 DNA follows: TGTGCCAGCAGCGCCGATCCCGGGAGGACAGATACGCAGTATTTT.